The subject of this entry is one T cell receptor (beta chain). Per the germline V gene, CDR1 is MDHEN and CDR2 is SYDVKM. The CDR3 consists of 14 residues. With 5 bases clipped from V and 2 bases from J, the junction kept 0 bases outside the gene matches. This sample is drawn from a study of human T cells and chemical hapten exposure. Study-level background: Patch tests delivered 0.01% DPC to the upper back and were evaluated at 6 days. The variation in per-sample TCR yields arose mainly from small differences in pooled library volumes.

Time point denoted: patch test 1, 2 weeks after DPC sensitization. Treatment given: therapeutic diphenylcyclopropenone sensitization with weekly scalp DPC. Patch tests were applied only after blood draws. TCRdb redid the calling of the RACE reads with MiXCR, one entry per CDR3 protein. The sample shows 60,000 to 80,000 distinct CDR3 sequences, around 30% of them seen only once. The TCR was taken from a man aged 40-50 years with alopecia areata. Some clones in this sample may be carry-over from other donors' samples. The specimen comprised whole blood, sampled in connection with sensitization to the hapten diphenylcyclopropenone (DPC). The chain has TRBV28 and TRBJ2-1, with 10 bases matching TRBD2. DNA of the CDR3: TGTGCCAGCAGTGGACTAGCGGCCTACAATGAGCAGTTCTTC. It is translated as CASSGLAAYNEQFF.